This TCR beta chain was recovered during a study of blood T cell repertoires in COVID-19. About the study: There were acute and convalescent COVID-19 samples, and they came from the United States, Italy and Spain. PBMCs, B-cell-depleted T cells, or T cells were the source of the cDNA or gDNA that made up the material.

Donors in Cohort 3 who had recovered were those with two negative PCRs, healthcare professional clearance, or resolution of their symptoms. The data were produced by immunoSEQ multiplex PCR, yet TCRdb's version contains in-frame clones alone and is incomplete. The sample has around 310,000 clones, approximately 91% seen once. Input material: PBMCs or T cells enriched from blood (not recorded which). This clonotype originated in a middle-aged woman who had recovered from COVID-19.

The CDR3 is CASSTFPGTVYGYTF. The CDR3 region has the DNA TGTGCCAGTAGTACCTTCCCCGGGACAGTCTATGGCTACACCTTC. The chain employs TRBV19 and TRBJ1-2, with 7 bases that match TRBD1. The trim removed 4 bases at V and 4 bases at J, leaving 9 bases unmatched. CDR3 length: 15 amino acids. The V gene's germline CDR1 is LNHDA and CDR2 SQIVND (reference sequence).